This TCR beta chain was documented in a study of cytomegalovirus exposure and HLA in healthy donors. These donors, healthy bone marrow donors, were studied. The PCR employed 60 Vbeta primers together with 13 Jbeta primers. Sequenced by immunoSEQ multiplex PCR; TCRdb stores in-frame clones only, minus some. Among about 140,000 clones listed, approximately 82% were seen once. Per germline, CDR1 SNHLY and CDR2 FYNNEI. Trimming stripped 5 bases from V and 4 bases from J, with 15 bases between. CDR3 length: 15 residues. The chain uses TRBV2 and TRBJ1-5, with D maybe TRBD1 (6 bases). The specimen was PBMCs. The sequence came from a woman aged 60-75 years in good health and CMV-seropositive. CDR3 loop: CASSRQDSGNQPQHF. For the CDR3, the DNA is TGTGCCAGCAGTAGACAGGACAGCGGAAATCAGCCCCAGCATTTT.